This T cell receptor beta chain stems from a study of shared clonotypes between healthy human individuals. The split of CD4+ cells yielded CD45RA+ naive and CD45RA-negative memory subsets. Sequencing used immunoSEQ multiplex PCR; TCRdb keeps in-frame clones, though not all of them. Among roughly 1 million clones listed, approximately 76% were seen once. Per germline, CDR1 SGDLS and CDR2 YYNGEE. J was trimmed by 2 bases and V by 1 base; bases with no gene match: 17. CDR3 length: 20 amino acids. Sequenced material: memory CD4+ T cells sorted from blood. Subset indicated: CD45RA-negative fraction. This sequence originates from a man between 18 and 35 years old in good health. The J gene is TRBJ2-1, the V gene TRBV9; 8 bases map to TRBD1. CDR3 region: CASSVRDKPWPGQAYNEQFF. In DNA, the CDR3 is TGTGCCAGCAGCGTACGGGACAAACCGTGGCCGGGACAGGCCTACAATGAGCAGTTCTTC.